Listed below are T cell receptor beta chains from one sample, sequenced in a study of molecular identifiers for immune sequencing clone quantification. MiXCR was run by TCRdb on the PCR reads, yielding one entry per CDR3 protein. Of 250,000 to 400,000 distinct CDR3 sequences listed, around 21% are singletons. The sequencing input was naive CD8+ T cells from blood, with Jurkat cell RNA spiked in. Receptors originate from a human donor in good health. Some libraries in this study had Jurkat cell RNA spiked in. Both conserved end residues are part of each CDR3. Fields, in order: J gene, D gene, V gene, clone size, CDR3 protein, CDR3 DNA. A D gene is named only where the DNA matches it firmly. Rows may omit the clone size; those that give it use once, few, many or a size class.

>TRBJ1-5|.|TRBV6-2/TRBV6-3|many
CASSKPTSNQPQHF
TGTGCCAGCAGTAAACCGACTAGCAATCAGCCCCAGCATTTT
>TRBJ2-3|TRBD1|TRBV30|few
CAWRVAGGADTQYF
TGTGCCTGGAGGGTGGCAGGGGGCGCAGATACGCAGTATTTT
>TRBJ2-7|.|TRBV4-3|.
CTSSQDFGSSYEQYF
TGCACCAGCAGCCAAGACTTCGGGAGCTCCTACGAGCAGTACTTC
>TRBJ2-1|TRBD2|TRBV29-1|many
CSQREGAEQFF
TGCAGTCAAAGGGAGGGCGCTGAGCAGTTCTTC
>TRBJ2-4|.|TRBV7-9|many
CASSLAVEGVEYF
TGTGCCAGCAGCTTAGCGGTTGAAGGGGTTGAGTACTTC
>TRBJ2-1|.|TRBV20-1|many
CSVPGPLGNEQFF
TGCAGTGTCCCCGGTCCACTTGGGAATGAGCAGTTCTTC
>TRBJ1-1|.|TRBV4-3|many
CASSQDMAALNTEAFF
TGCGCCAGCAGCCAAGATATGGCAGCCTTGAACACTGAAGCTTTCTTT
>TRBJ2-2|.|TRBV7-2|many
CASSSGPNTGELFF
TGTGCCAGCAGCTCAGGCCCTAACACCGGGGAGCTGTTTTTT
>TRBJ2-7|.|TRBV5-5|.
CASSLAARQDFRRYF
TGTGCCAGCAGCTTGGCGGCTCGTCAGGACTTCAGGCGGTACTTC
>TRBJ2-3|.|TRBV6-5|.
CASSYLALTSTDTQYF
TGTGCCAGCAGTTACTTGGCGCTCACTAGCACAGATACGCAGTATTTT
>TRBJ2-3|.|TRBV13|few
CASSLTAVGYTDTQYF
TGTGCCAGCAGCTTAACAGCCGTTGGCTACACAGATACGCAGTATTTT
>TRBJ2-3|TRBD1|TRBV10-3|few
CAISETRQGVMITDTQYF
TGTGCCATCAGTGAGACAAGACAGGGGGTTATGATCACAGATACGCAGTATTTT
>TRBJ2-7|.|TRBV6-2/TRBV6-3|many
CASSTPGHQTYEQYF
TGTGCCAGCAGTACTCCGGGACACCAAACCTACGAGCAGTACTTC
>TRBJ2-7|.|TRBV5-4|many
CASRIAGGRSYEQYF
TGTGCCAGCAGGATAGCAGGGGGGAGGTCCTACGAGCAGTACTTC
>TRBJ1-2|.|TRBV6-2/TRBV6-3|many
CASSYSPREYGYTF
TGTGCCAGCAGTTACTCACCAAGAGAGTATGGCTACACCTTC
>TRBJ2-7|TRBD2|TRBV12-3/TRBV12-4|many
CASRSGTSGDSYEQYF
TGTGCCAGCAGATCCGGGACTAGCGGGGATTCCTACGAGCAGTACTTC
>TRBJ2-7|TRBD2|TRBV9|many
CASSQTSGGTRVEQYF
TGTGCCAGCAGCCAAACTAGCGGGGGGACCCGGGTCGAGCAGTACTTC
>TRBJ1-1|.|TRBV4-1|few
CASSQDGPLRAEAFF
TGCGCCAGCAGCCAAGATGGTCCCCTCAGGGCTGAAGCTTTCTTT
>TRBJ2-7|.|TRBV29-1|many
CSVEGLLSGEQYF
TGCAGCGTTGAAGGTCTGCTCAGTGGGGAGCAGTACTTC
>TRBJ2-1|TRBD2|TRBV24-1|many
CATSDLGTSLNEQFF
TGTGCCACCAGTGATTTGGGGACTAGTCTCAATGAGCAGTTCTTC
>TRBJ1-6|.|TRBV11-2|few
CASSSGISNSPLHF
TGTGCCAGCAGCTCGGGCATTAGCAATTCACCCCTCCACTTT
>TRBJ2-1|.|TRBV5-1|many
CASSLGWNNEQFF
TGCGCCAGCAGCTTGGGCTGGAACAATGAGCAGTTCTTC
>TRBJ1-1|.|TRBV9|many
CASSVVFIMGEAFF
TGTGCCAGCAGCGTAGTTTTTATCATGGGTGAAGCTTTCTTT
>TRBJ1-4|.|TRBV5-6|few
CASSPKGHSGVGEKLFF
TGTGCCAGCAGCCCCAAAGGACACAGTGGGGTAGGGGAAAAACTGTTTTTT
>TRBJ2-1|.|TRBV30|.
CAWSPGTERFF
TGTGCCTGGAGCCCCGGGACTGAGCGGTTCTTC
>TRBJ2-1|TRBD2|TRBV7-2|many
CASSSRRGGREARNEQFF
TGTGCCAGCAGCTCGCGCCGGGGGGGCAGGGAGGCTCGCAATGAGCAGTTCTTC
>TRBJ1-2|.|TRBV30|many
CAWISDSLIYTF
TGTGCCTGGATCTCTGACAGCCTTATCTACACCTTC
>TRBJ1-5|.|TRBV7-9|many
CASSSADQPQHF
TGTGCCAGCAGCTCGGCAGATCAGCCCCAGCATTTT
>TRBJ2-7|TRBD1|TRBV14|.
CASSTGVLTYEQYF
TGTGCCAGCAGCACAGGGGTACTCACCTACGAGCAGTACTTC
>TRBJ2-1|TRBD2|TRBV20-1|.
CSARDRSGGVYNEQFF
TGCAGTGCTAGAGATAGAAGCGGGGGGGTTTACAATGAGCAGTTCTTC
>TRBJ2-2|.|TRBV3-1|.
CASSPRDLTGELFF
TGTGCCAGCAGCCCTCGCGATCTAACCGGGGAGCTGTTTTTT
>TRBJ1-1|.|TRBV7-6|many
CASTATDMNTEAFF
TGTGCCAGCACCGCGACAGATATGAACACTGAAGCTTTCTTT
>TRBJ2-3|.|TRBV7-3|many
CASSPTSRGITGTQYF
TGTGCCAGCAGCCCTACTAGTCGGGGGATCACGGGTACGCAGTATTTT
>TRBJ2-4|.|TRBV12-3/TRBV12-4|many
CASSLSLAKNIQYF
TGTGCCAGCAGTCTAAGCTTAGCCAAAAACATTCAGTACTTC
>TRBJ2-5|.|TRBV5-5|many
CASSLHTPGQETQYF
TGTGCCAGCAGCCTCCATACCCCAGGACAAGAGACCCAGTACTTC
>TRBJ1-1|.|TRBV4-3|many
CASSQDAGRDTEAFF
TGCGCCAGCAGCCAAGATGCAGGGCGAGACACTGAAGCTTTCTTT
>TRBJ2-7|TRBD2|TRBV7-9|many
CASSEAGTSGKYYEQYF
TGTGCCAGCAGCGAAGCCGGGACTAGCGGGAAGTACTACGAGCAGTACTTC
>TRBJ1-2|.|TRBV27|many
CASSPTTRQTANYGYTF
TGTGCCAGCAGCCCAACCACTCGACAGACAGCTAACTATGGCTACACCTTC
>TRBJ2-5|.|TRBV27|few
CASSLSFGAPRETQYF
TGTGCCAGCAGTTTATCGTTCGGGGCACCCCGGGAGACCCAGTACTTC
>TRBJ2-6|.|TRBV4-3|many
CASSQGAAGSGANVLTF
TGCGCCAGCAGCCAAGGAGCAGCTGGCTCTGGGGCCAACGTCCTGACTTTC
>TRBJ2-5|.|TRBV7-6|many
CASSRSDVDQETQYF
TGTGCCAGCAGCCGGTCCGACGTAGACCAAGAGACCCAGTACTTC
>TRBJ2-1|TRBD1|TRBV9|many
CASSVEGTGGSDEQFF
TGTGCCAGCAGCGTAGAGGGGACAGGGGGTTCGGATGAGCAGTTCTTC
>TRBJ2-7|TRBD1|TRBV12-3/TRBV12-4|.
CASSPGGAEQHF
TGTGCCAGCAGCCCAGGGGGCGCCGAGCAGCACTTC
>TRBJ2-1|.|TRBV19|many
CASSPGTGNEQFF
TGTGCCAGTAGTCCAGGGACGGGGAATGAGCAGTTCTTC